Following are 14 T cell receptor beta chains from one sample sequenced in a study of memory B cells and T cells in multiple sclerosis. No antigen is known for these receptors. After stimulus-free culture, autoproliferating CFSE-dim and non-proliferating CFSE-high T cells were sequenced separately. Cultures began with about 4.6x10^7 CFSE-labeled PBMCs, unstimulated for 7 days, with replicate wells pooled. Generated by immunoSEQ multiplex PCR, the TCRdb table keeps only in-frame clones and is missing some. The table lists about 45,000 clones, around 79% of them singletons. The sample consisted of PBMCs from blood kept in culture. The receptors shown here come from a human donor with multiple sclerosis.

This sequence joins TRBV19 and TRBJ2-5, with D possibly being TRBD2 (5 bases). The J call is doubtful: the DNA matches TRBJ2-7 better. The germline CDR1 and CDR2 sequences are LNHDA and SQIVND (reference sequence). The CDR3 contains 13 residues. The CDR3 protein is CASSIGINYEQYF. For the CDR3, the DNA is TGTGCCAGCTCTATCGGGATTAACTACGAGCAGTACTTC.

The chain employs TRBV11-2 and TRBJ2-7; the match to TRBD2 covers 9 bases. CDR1 is SGHAT, CDR2 FQNNGV, per germline. The length of the CDR3 is 16 residues. The V segment lost 5 bases and the J segment 7 bases; nucleotides outside the gene matches: 15. In nucleotides, the CDR3 is TGTGCCAGCAGCCGGGAAAGCGGGGGGAACCTAGGGGAGCAGTACTTC. Its protein product is CASSRESGGNLGEQYF.

The V call is TRBV5-8, the J call TRBJ2-5, with D maybe TRBD1 (6 bases). The V gene lost 5 bases and the J gene lost 5 bases, with 16 bases spanning the gap. Germline V gene sequence: CDR1 SGHTS, CDR2 YDEGEE. The CDR3 has 14 residues. For the CDR3, the DNA is TGTGCCAGCAGACCCCCACAGGGAGTGGAGACCCAGTACTTC. This encodes CASRPPQGVETQYF. The whole variable domain, filled in from reference TRBV5-8 and TRBJ2-5, reads EAGVTQSPTHLIKTRGQQATLRCSPISGHTSVYWYQQALGLGLQFLLWYDEGEERNRGNFPPRFSGRQFPNYSSELNVNALELEDSALYLCASRPPQGVETQYFGPGTRLLVL.

The chain joins TRBV6-1 to TRBJ1-5; weak D call: TRBD1 (5 bases). Germline lookup yields CDR1 MNHNS and CDR2 SASEGT. Trimming shortened V by 8 bases and J by 4 bases, and 18 bases separated the two germline ends. This CDR3 is 15 amino acids long. This chain's CDR3 is CASSPAGWGNQPQHF. CDR3 nucleotides: TGTGCCAGCTCTCCGGCAGGGTGGGGGAATCAGCCCCAGCATTTT.

This clone was observed a single time. This sequence joins TRBV5-1 and TRBJ2-1, with TRBD1 matching over 7 bases. From germline, CDR1 is SGHRS and CDR2 YFSETQ. This CDR3 comprises 14 residues. V was pared by 5 bases and J by 9 bases, with 11 bases of the junction left unmatched. The CDR3 here is CASRRQGWDGEQFF. As DNA, the CDR3 is TGCGCCAGCAGAAGACAGGGTTGGGACGGTGAGCAGTTCTTC.

The chain uses TRBV30 and TRBJ2-5, with D possibly being TRBD1 (6 bases). Trimming took 7 bases from V and 5 from J, leaving 17 bases between them. From germline, CDR1 is GTSNPN and CDR2 SVGIG (reference sequence). This CDR3 region has 13 residues. CDR3 DNA sequence: TGTGCCTCCTCAACAGGGCCGGGGGAGACCCAGTACTTC. It encodes CASSTGPGETQYF.

This clone turned up a few times. The V gene is TRBV11-1, the J gene TRBJ1-1; no reliable D call. V was clipped by 4 bases and J by 1 base, with 7 bases between them. This CDR3 has 13 amino acids. Germline loops: CDR1 SGHAT, CDR2 FQDESV (reference sequence). As DNA, the CDR3 is TGTGCCAGCAGCTCCCAACCGAACACTGAAGCTTTCTTT. Encoded protein: CASSSQPNTEAFF.

The genes are TRBV4-1 and TRBJ1-2; D may be TRBD1 (6 bases). V was trimmed by 0 bases and J by 5 bases, leaving 22 bases between them. CDR1 is MGHRA and CDR2 is YSYEKL in the germline V gene. The CDR3 length is 18 residues. CDR3: CASSQDGEEVGAGYGYTF. The CDR3, as DNA: TGCGCCAGCAGCCAAGATGGGGAGGAGGTGGGGGCAGGGTATGGCTACACCTTC.

This chain uses TRBV18 with TRBJ1-1; the D is unclear. V dropped 1 base and J dropped 1 base, with 10 bases sitting between them. The CDR3 has 15 residues. The germline CDR1 and CDR2 sequences are KGHSH and LQKENI. CDR3 residues: CASSPRVTENTEAFF. CDR3 DNA: TGTGCCAGCTCACCACGAGTGACGGAGAACACTGAAGCTTTCTTT.

The genes are TRBV19 and TRBJ1-1, with a weak D call TRBD1 (6 bases). From germline, CDR1 is LNHDA and CDR2 SQIVND (reference sequence). V dropped 5 bases and J dropped 6 bases, with 13 bases sitting between them. The length of the CDR3 is 13 residues. The CDR3, as DNA: TGTGCCAGTAGTCCGGGACACCCACCTGAAGCTTTCTTT. Protein product: CASSPGHPPEAFF.

V gene TRBV29-1 combines with J gene TRBJ1-1; TRBD1 agrees at 7 bases. From germline, CDR1 is SQVTM and CDR2 ANQGSEA. The length of the CDR3 is 13 residues. Losses at the gene ends were 5 bases for V and 4 bases for J; bases not matched to a gene: 7. In nucleotides, the CDR3 is TGCAGCGTTTTCCACCACAGGGGCACTGAAGCTTTCTTT. Its translation is CSVFHHRGTEAFF.

The V call is TRBV5-1, the J call TRBJ2-2; D is possibly TRBD1 (5 bases). The germline V and J ends were trimmed by 2 bases and 6 bases, with 11 bases remaining between them. Looked up from germline, CDR1 is SGHRS and CDR2 is YFSETQ. The CDR3 consists of 14 residues. CDR3: CASSLGRASGELFF. The CDR3 coding sequence is TGCGCCAGCAGCTTAGGCAGGGCGTCCGGGGAGCTGTTTTTT. The complete variable domain, with remaining parts taken from reference TRBV5-1 and TRBJ2-2, reads KAGVTQTPRYLIKTRGQQVTLSCSPISGHRSVSWYQQTPGQGLQFLFEYFSETQRNKGNFPGRFSGRQFSNSRSEMNVSTLELGDSALYLCASSLGRASGELFFGEGSRLTVL.

The chain has TRBV30 and TRBJ1-1, with TRBD1 as a possible D gene (5 bases). Trimming took off 4 bases at V and 11 bases at J, with 17 bases between the two ends. This CDR3 contains 12 residues. CDR1 GTSNPN and CDR2 SVGIG come from the germline V gene (reference sequence). The CDR3 DNA is TGTGCCTGGATTGACAGTCCTCTTTCGGCTTTCTTT. This translates into CAWIDSPLSAFF.

The rearrangement joins TRBV9 to TRBJ1-5; D is ambiguous. The CDR3 covers 13 residues. The V and J ends lost 0 bases and 7 bases respectively, with 8 bases between them. Per the germline V gene, CDR1 is SGDLS and CDR2 is YYNGEE. This CDR3 reads CASSVGPGQPQHF. CDR3 DNA sequence: TGTGCCAGCAGCGTAGGGCCTGGGCAGCCCCAGCATTTT. Based on the CDR3 plus reference TRBV9 and TRBJ1-5, the full variable domain is DSGVTQTPKHLITATGQRVTLRCSPRSGDLSVYWYQQSLDQGLQFLIQYYNGEERAKGNILERFSAQQFPDLHSELNLSSLELGDSALYFCASSVGPGQPQHFGDGTRLSIL.